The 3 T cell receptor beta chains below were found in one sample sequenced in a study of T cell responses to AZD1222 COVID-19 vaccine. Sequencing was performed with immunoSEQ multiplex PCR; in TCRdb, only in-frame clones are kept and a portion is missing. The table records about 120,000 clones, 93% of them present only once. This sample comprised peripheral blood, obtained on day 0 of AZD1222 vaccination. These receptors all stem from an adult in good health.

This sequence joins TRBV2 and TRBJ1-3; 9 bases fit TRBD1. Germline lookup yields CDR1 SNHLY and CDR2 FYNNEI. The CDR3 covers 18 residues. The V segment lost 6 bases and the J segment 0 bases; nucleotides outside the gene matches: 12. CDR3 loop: CASRRTGEKQVSGNTIYF. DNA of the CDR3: TGTGCCAGCAGGAGGACAGGGGAAAAACAGGTCTCTGGAAACACCATATATTTT.

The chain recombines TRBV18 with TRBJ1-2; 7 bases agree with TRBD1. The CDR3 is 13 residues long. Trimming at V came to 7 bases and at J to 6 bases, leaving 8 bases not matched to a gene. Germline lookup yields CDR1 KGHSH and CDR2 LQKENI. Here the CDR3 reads CASLPGQGDGYTF. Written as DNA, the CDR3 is TGTGCCAGCTTGCCAGGGCAGGGGGATGGCTACACCTTC.

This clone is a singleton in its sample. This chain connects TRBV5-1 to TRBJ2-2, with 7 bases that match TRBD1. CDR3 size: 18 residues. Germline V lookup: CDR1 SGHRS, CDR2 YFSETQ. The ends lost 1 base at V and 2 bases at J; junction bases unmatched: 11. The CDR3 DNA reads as TGCGCCAGCAGCTTGCCCGGGACAGCTTTTATAAACACCGGGGAGCTGTTTTTT. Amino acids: CASSLPGTAFINTGELFF.